The 4 T cell receptor beta chains listed next were all sequenced from one sample in a study of blood T cell repertoires in COVID-19. The table came from immunoSEQ multiplex PCR; TCRdb's copy has only in-frame clones and leaves some out. Of almost 250,000 clones listed, roughly 89% are singletons. The sample consisted of PBMCs or T cells enriched from blood (not recorded which). These receptors all come from a woman younger than 45 who had recovered from COVID-19.

The chain links TRBV7-3 to TRBJ2-1; 8 nucleotides agree with TRBD2. The CDR3 sequence is 15 residues long. Germline CDR1 and CDR2: SGHTA and FQGTGA. J was trimmed by 7 bases and V by 4 bases; bases with no gene match: 9. This CDR3 reads CASSSPGTRENEQFF. CDR3 nucleotides: TGTGCCAGCAGCTCGCCCGGGACTAGGGAAAATGAGCAGTTCTTC.

The chain joins TRBV7-9 to TRBJ1-1; 10 nucleotides line up with TRBD1. Germline loops: CDR1 SEHNR, CDR2 FQNEAQ (reference sequence). This CDR3 is 13 amino acids long. V lost 5 bases and J lost 10; bases outside the gene matches: 7. The CDR3 loop is CASSQERTGGAFF. The CDR3 DNA is TGTGCCAGCAGCCAAGAAAGGACAGGGGGAGCTTTCTTT.

The CDR3 nucleotides are TGCGCCAGCAGCCAAATGGTAGCGGAGGGTGAAAAACTGTTTTTT. Translating it yields CASSQMVAEGEKLFF. The V call is TRBV5-1, the J call TRBJ1-4; D is unclear. In germline, CDR1 is SGHRS, CDR2 YFSETQ. CDR3 length equals 15 residues. V was pared by 4 bases and J by 7 bases, with 17 bases between.

The chain recombines TRBV30 with TRBJ2-5, with D possibly TRBD1 on 5 matching bases. V lost 1 base and J lost 4, with 13 bases in between. The CDR3 covers 14 residues. CDR1 is GTSNPN, CDR2 SVGIG, per germline (reference sequence). This chain's CDR3 is CAWSGGPRGETQYF. The CDR3 DNA follows: TGTGCCTGGAGTGGGGGTCCAAGGGGAGAGACCCAGTACTTC.